This T cell receptor beta chain was recorded in a study of blood T cell repertoires in COVID-19. Background on the study: PBMCs, B-cell-depleted T cells, or T cells were the source of the cDNA or gDNA that made up the material.

In the original processing: Quantification of nucleated cells was approximated via reference gene primer amplification. Some clones are missing from TCRdb's copy, which holds only in-frame ones; the method was immunoSEQ multiplex PCR. V, J and clone size reflect that table, while D and trimming were determined from the DNA. The sample includes about 200,000 clones, about 86% of them seen just once. The ends were cut back, 8 bases at V and 1 base at J, with 18 bases in the middle. Germline V CDR1 and CDR2: SGHNT, YYREEE (reference sequence). The CDR3 has 15 amino acids. Clinical history reported by participants formed the basis on which cohorts were assigned. Symptom resolution, clearance, or two negative PCRs marked donors in Cohort 3 as recovered.

The sequence was obtained from a man in his forties who had recovered from COVID-19. The material sequenced was PBMCs or T cells enriched from blood (not recorded which). The J gene is TRBJ1-1, the V gene TRBV5-4; D uncertain. CDR3 nucleotide sequence: TGTGCCAGTTATCTGGAGGGTGCCAGGAACACTGAAGCTTTCTTT. Translated: CASYLEGARNTEAFF.